This paragraph reports one TCR beta chain. What it recognizes is unknown. Produced via immunoSEQ multiplex PCR; TCRdb's table is partial and in-frame only. Here the sample spans approximately 44,000 clones, 95% being singletons. The data were taken from a study of Tregs in tolerant kidney transplant recipients. Study at large: An approximately 3-day belatacept mixed lymphocyte reaction, sometimes plus 5-day graft donor restimulation, preceded CD4+CD25+CD127- sorting. Antibodies separated recipient from donor cells.

Overall study results and limits: Few patients were studied, so findings need validation in larger groups.

This receptor was identified in a human donor in good health. Material: Tregs from blood cultured with allogeneic cells.

The CDR3 here is CASSYYWTGNNEQFF. The CDR3 DNA reads TGTGCCAGCAGTTACTACTGGACAGGCAACAATGAGCAGTTCTTC. The V call is TRBV6-5, the J call TRBJ2-1, with 7 bases aligning to TRBD1. The germline V gene has CDR1 MNHEY and CDR2 SVGAGI. The J segment lost 5 bases and the V segment lost 1 base, leaving 5 bases of the junction unmatched. The CDR3 extends over 15 amino acids.